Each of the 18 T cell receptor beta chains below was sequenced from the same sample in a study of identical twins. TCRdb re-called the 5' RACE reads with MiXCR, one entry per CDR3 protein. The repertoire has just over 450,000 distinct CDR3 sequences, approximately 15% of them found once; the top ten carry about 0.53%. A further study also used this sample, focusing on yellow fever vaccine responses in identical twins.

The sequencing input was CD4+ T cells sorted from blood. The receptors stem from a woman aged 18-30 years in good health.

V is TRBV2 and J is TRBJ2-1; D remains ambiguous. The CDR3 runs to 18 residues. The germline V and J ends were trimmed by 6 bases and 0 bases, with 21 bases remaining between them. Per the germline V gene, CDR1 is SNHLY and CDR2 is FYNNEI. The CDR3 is CASRKRFDNLPSYNEQFF. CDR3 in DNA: TGTGCCAGCAGGAAGAGGTTTGATAACCTCCCCTCCTACAATGAGCAGTTCTTC.

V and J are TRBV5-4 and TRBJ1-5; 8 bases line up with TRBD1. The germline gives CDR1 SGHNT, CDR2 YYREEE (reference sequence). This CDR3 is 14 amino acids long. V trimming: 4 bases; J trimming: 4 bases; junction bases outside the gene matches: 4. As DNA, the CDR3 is TGTGCCAGCAGCATGGACAGGGCAAATCAGCCCCAGCATTTT. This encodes CASSMDRANQPQHF.

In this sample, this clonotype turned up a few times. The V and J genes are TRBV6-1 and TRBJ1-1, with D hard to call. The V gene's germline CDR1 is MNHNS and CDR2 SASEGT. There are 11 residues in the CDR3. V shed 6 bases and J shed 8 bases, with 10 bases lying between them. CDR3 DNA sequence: TGTGCCAGCAGCCCCTTACAAGAAGCTTTCTTT. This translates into CASSPLQEAFF.

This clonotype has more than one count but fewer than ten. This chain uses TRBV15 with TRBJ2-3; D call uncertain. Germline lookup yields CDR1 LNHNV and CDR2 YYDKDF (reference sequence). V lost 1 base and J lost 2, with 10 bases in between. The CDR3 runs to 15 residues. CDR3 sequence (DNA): TGTGCCACCAGCAGAGGGACGGAGTACACAGATACGCAGTATTTT. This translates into CATSRGTEYTDTQYF.

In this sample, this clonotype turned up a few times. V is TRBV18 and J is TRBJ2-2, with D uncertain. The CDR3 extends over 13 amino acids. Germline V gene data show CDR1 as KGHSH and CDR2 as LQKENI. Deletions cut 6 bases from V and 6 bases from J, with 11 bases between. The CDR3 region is CASSPKGAGELFF. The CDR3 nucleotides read TGTGCCAGCTCCCCGAAGGGCGCCGGGGAGCTGTTTTTT. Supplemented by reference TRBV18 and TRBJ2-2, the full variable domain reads NAGVMQNPRHLVRRRGQEARLRCSPMKGHSHVYWYRQLPEEGLKFMVYLQKENIIDESGMPKERFSAEFPKEGPSILRIQQVVRGDSAAYFCASSPKGAGELFFGEGSRLTVL.

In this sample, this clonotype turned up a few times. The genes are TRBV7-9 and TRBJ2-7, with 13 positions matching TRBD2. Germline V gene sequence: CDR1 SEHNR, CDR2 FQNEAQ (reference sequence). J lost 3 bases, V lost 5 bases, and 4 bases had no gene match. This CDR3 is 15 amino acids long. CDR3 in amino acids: CASSMTSGRIYEQYF. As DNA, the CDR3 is TGTGCCAGCAGCATGACTAGCGGGAGGATCTACGAGCAGTACTTC. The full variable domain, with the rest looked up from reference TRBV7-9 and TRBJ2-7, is DTGVSQNPRHKITKRGQNVTFRCDPISEHNRLYWYRQTLGQGPEFLTYFQNEAQLEKSRLLSDRFSAERPKGSFSTLEIQRTEQGDSAMYLCASSMTSGRIYEQYFGPGTRLTVT.

The CDR3 spells CASSFGGQGGLFSNQPQHF. Here the CDR3 DNA reads TGTGCCAGCAGTTTTGGAGGGCAGGGAGGGCTCTTTAGCAATCAGCCCCAGCATTTT. The chain employs TRBV27 and TRBJ1-5, with D tentatively TRBD1 (5 bases). The germline gives CDR1 MNHEY, CDR2 SMNVEV (reference sequence). CDR3 size: 19 residues. Deletions cut 3 bases from V and 0 bases from J, with 21 bases between.

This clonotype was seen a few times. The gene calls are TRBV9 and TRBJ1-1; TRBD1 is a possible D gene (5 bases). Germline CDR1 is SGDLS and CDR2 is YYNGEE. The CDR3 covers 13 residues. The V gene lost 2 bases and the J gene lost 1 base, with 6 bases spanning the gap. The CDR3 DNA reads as TGTGCCAGCAGCGTGGGACCGAACACTGAAGCTTTCTTT. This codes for CASSVGPNTEAFF.

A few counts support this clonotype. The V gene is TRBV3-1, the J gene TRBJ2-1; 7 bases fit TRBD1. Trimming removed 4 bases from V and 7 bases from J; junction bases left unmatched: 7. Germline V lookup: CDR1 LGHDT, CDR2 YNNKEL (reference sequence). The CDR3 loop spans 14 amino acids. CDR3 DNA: TGTGCCAGCAGCCTCAGAAGGGGGCGGAATGAGCAGTTCTTC. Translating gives CASSLRRGRNEQFF.

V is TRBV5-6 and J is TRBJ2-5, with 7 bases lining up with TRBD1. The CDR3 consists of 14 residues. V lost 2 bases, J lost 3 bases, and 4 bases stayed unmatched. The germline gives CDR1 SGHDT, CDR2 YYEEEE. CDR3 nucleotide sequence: TGTGCCAGCAGCTTAGAGGGGGCAAAAGAGACCCAGTACTTC. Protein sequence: CASSLEGAKETQYF.

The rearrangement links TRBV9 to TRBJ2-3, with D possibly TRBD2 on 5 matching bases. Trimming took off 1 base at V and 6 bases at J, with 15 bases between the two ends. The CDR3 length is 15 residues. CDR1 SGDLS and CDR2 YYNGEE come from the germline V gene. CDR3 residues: CASSVRSGSSDTQYF. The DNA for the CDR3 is TGTGCCAGCAGCGTACGAAGCGGTAGTAGCGATACGCAGTATTTT.

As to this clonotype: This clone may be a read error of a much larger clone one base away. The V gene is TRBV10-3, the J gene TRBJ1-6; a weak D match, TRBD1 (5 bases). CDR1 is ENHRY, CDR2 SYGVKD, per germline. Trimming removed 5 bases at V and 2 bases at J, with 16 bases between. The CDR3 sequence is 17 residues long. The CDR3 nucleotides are TGTGCCATCAGTCTCAACCAGGGAGGGGCCTATAATTCACCCCTCCACTTT. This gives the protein CAISLNQGGAYNSPLHF.

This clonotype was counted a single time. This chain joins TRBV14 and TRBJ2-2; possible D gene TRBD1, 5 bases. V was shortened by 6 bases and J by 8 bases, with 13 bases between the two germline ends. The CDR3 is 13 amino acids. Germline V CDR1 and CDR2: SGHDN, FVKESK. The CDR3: CASSLRGSGELFF. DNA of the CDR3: TGTGCCAGCAGTCTAAGGGGTTCGGGGGAGCTGTTTTTT. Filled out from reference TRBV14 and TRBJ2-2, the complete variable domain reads EAGVTQFPSHSVIEKGQTVTLRCDPISGHDNLYWYRRVMGKEIKFLLHFVKESKQDESGMPNNRFLAERTGGTYSTLKVQPAELEDSGVYFCASSLRGSGELFFGEGSRLTVL.

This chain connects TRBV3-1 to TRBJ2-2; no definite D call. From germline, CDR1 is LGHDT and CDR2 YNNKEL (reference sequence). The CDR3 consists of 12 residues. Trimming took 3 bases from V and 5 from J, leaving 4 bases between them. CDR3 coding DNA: TGTGCCAGCAGCCATCTAACCGGGGAGCTGTTTTTT. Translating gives CASSHLTGELFF.

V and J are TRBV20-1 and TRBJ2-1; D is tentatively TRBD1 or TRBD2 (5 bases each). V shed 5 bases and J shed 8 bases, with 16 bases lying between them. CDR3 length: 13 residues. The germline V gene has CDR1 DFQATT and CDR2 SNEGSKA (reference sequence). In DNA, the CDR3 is TGCAGTGCTTATAGCGTTTCGGGGCATGAGCAGTTCTTC. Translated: CSAYSVSGHEQFF.

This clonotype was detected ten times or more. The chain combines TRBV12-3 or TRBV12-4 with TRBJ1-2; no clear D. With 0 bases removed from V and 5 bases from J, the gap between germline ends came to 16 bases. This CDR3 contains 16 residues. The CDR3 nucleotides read TGTGCCAGCAGTTTAGCGGGAGGAACGAGATCTTATGGCTACACCTTC. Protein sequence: CASSLAGGTRSYGYTF.

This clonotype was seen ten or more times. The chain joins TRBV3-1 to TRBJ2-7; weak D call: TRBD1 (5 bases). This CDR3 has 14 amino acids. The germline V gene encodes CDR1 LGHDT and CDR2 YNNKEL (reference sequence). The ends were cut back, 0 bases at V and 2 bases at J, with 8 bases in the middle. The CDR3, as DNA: TGTGCCAGCAGCCAAGACCTAGGGGCCTACGAGCAGTACTTC. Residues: CASSQDLGAYEQYF.

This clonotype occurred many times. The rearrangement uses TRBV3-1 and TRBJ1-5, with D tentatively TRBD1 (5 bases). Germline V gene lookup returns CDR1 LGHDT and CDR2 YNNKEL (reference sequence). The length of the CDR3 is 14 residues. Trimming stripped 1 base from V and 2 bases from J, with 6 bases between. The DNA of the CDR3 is TGTGCCAGCAGCCAAGGGGGGGGCAATCAGCCCCAGCATTTT. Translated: CASSQGGGNQPQHF.